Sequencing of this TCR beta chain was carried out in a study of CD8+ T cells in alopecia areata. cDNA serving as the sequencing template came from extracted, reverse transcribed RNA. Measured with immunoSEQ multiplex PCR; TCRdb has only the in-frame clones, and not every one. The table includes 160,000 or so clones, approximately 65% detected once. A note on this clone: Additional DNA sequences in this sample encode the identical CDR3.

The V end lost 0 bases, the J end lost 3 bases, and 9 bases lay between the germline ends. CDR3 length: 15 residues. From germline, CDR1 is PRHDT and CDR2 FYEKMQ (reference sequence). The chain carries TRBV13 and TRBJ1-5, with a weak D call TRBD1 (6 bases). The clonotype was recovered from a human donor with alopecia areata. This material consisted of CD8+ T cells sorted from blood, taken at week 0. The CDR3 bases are TGTGCCAGCAGCTTAGGAGGGGGTTCCAATCAGCCCCAGCATTTT. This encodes CASSLGGGSNQPQHF.